These 15 T cell receptor beta chains were all obtained from the same sample, sequenced in a study of technical replicates of blood from a few donors. Clones were sequenced by immunoSEQ multiplex PCR, and TCRdb holds only the in-frame ones, with some missing. Among approximately 90,000 clones listed, roughly 96% were seen once. Material: T cells isolated from PBMCs. These receptors all stem from a human donor in good health.

V usage is TRBV11-2 and J usage is TRBJ2-2; 7 bases fit TRBD1. In germline, CDR1 is SGHAT, CDR2 FQNNGV. Trimming took 8 bases from V and 3 from J; bases not matched to a gene: 12. This CDR3 is built from 16 residues. Written as DNA, the CDR3 is TGTGCCAGCCGCCGGGGAAAGGGGGCGTACACCGGGGAGCTGTTTTTT. Residues: CASRRGKGAYTGELFF.

V usage is TRBV28 and J usage is TRBJ1-2; no clear D. CDR1 MDHEN and CDR2 SYDVKM come from the germline V gene. The CDR3 loop spans 13 amino acids. Trimming cost V 3 bases and J 3 bases, with 8 bases left between them. The CDR3 DNA is TGTGCCAGCAGTTTCCGGAGCGACTATGGCTACACCTTC. It encodes CASSFRSDYGYTF.

The rearrangement joins TRBV7-6 to TRBJ2-1; TRBD2 aligns across 12 bases. V was clipped by 5 bases and J by 5 bases; unmatched bases: 7. The CDR3 extends over 16 amino acids. Germline CDR1 and CDR2: SGHVS and FNYEAQ. CDR3 protein: CASSLSTSGGHNEQFF. The DNA for the CDR3 is TGTGCCAGCAGCCTCTCGACTAGCGGGGGCCACAATGAGCAGTTCTTC.

The CDR3 is CATTTFSGANVLTF. CDR3 bases: TGTGCCACCACAACATTCTCTGGGGCCAACGTCCTGACTTTC. V and J are TRBV28 and TRBJ2-6; D call uncertain. Germline values: CDR1 MDHEN, CDR2 SYDVKM. Between the trimmed V and J ends, which lost 10 bases and 0 bases, there was a span of 10 bases. The CDR3 is 14 amino acids. Based on the CDR3 plus reference TRBV28 and TRBJ2-6, the full variable domain is DVKVTQSSRYLVKRTGEKVFLECVQDMDHENMFWYRQDPGLGLRLIYFSYDVKMKEKGDIPEGYSVSREKKERFSLILESASTNQTSMYLCATTTFSGANVLTFGAGSRLTVL.

J is TRBJ2-5 and V is TRBV2; 9 bases match TRBD1. Germline CDR1 reads SNHLY; CDR2 reads FYNNEI. The CDR3 sequence is 14 residues long. V dropped 8 bases and J dropped 4; count of bases not matched to a gene: 8. CDR3 loop: CASAGQGFGETQYF. The CDR3 bases are TGTGCCAGCGCGGGACAGGGCTTTGGAGAGACCCAGTACTTC.

This chain uses TRBV28 with TRBJ1-5; D unresolved. Germline assignment: CDR1 MDHEN and CDR2 SYDVKM. CDR3 length equals 15 residues. V was clipped by 6 bases and J by 1 base, with 13 bases between them. The chain's CDR3 is CASRSVARSNQPQHF. In nucleotides, the CDR3 is TGTGCCAGCAGGTCGGTAGCGAGGAGCAATCAGCCCCAGCATTTT.

V usage is TRBV6-6 and J usage is TRBJ1-1, with 12 bases aligning to TRBD1. Germline trimming cut 6 bases from V and 10 bases from J; bases unmatched to any gene: 9. CDR3 length: 14 amino acids. CDR1 MNHNY and CDR2 SVGAGI come from the germline V gene (reference sequence). This chain's CDR3 is CASRPGQGADGAFF. As DNA, the CDR3 is TGTGCCAGCAGGCCGGGACAGGGGGCCGACGGAGCTTTCTTT.

The rearrangement joins TRBV7-2 to TRBJ1-1; D is undetermined. CDR3 length equals 13 residues. With 8 bases removed from V and 4 bases from J, the gap between germline ends came to 14 bases. Germline-derived CDR1 and CDR2 are SGHTA and FQGNSA. CDR3 amino acids: CASRFTASTEAFF. CDR3 DNA sequence: TGTGCCAGCCGATTCACAGCCTCCACTGAAGCTTTCTTT.

The chain is built from TRBV1 and TRBJ2-7; the D segment call TRBD1 is taken from the table without a DNA check. TRBV1 is a pseudogene locus. This CDR3 spans 14 amino acids. The DNA for the CDR3 is TGCACCAGCAGCCCTCGGGACATATACTACGAGCAGTACTTC. Translation: CTSSPRDIYYEQYF.

The chain couples TRBV28 to TRBJ2-1; TRBD2 matches 11 bases. Per germline, CDR1 MDHEN and CDR2 SYDVKM. CDR3 length: 15 residues. The V gene end was trimmed by 4 bases and the J gene end by 8 bases; junction bases not matched to a gene: 7. CDR3 sequence: CASSSGTSGADEQFF. CDR3 sequence (DNA): TGTGCCAGCAGTTCCGGGACTAGCGGTGCTGATGAGCAGTTCTTC.

The chain recombines TRBV6-4 with TRBJ1-5; the D gene is possibly TRBD1 (6 bases). CDR1 and CDR2 (germline): MRHNA, SNTAGT. V lost 2 bases and J 0 bases, leaving 23 bases between the germline ends. The CDR3 is 20 amino acids. CDR3 bases: TGTGCCAGCAGTGACCCCGGGTTGTGGCCAGGGGATTATAGCAATCAGCCCCAGCATTTT. Protein: CASSDPGLWPGDYSNQPQHF.

The V gene is TRBV15, the J gene TRBJ2-7; no clear D gene. The CDR3 runs 16 residues. CDR1 and CDR2 (germline): LNHNV, YYDKDF (reference sequence). The ends were cut back, 0 bases at V and 2 bases at J, with 14 bases in the middle. The CDR3 is CATSRDPQKTPYEQYF. DNA for the CDR3: TGTGCCACCAGCAGAGATCCCCAGAAAACCCCCTACGAGCAGTACTTC.

Written as DNA, the CDR3 is TGTGCCTGGTATGACACCTCCGGGGGGGGGCCCAACACCGGGGAGCTGTTTTTT. As protein: CAWYDTSGGGPNTGELFF. The rearrangement uses TRBV30 and TRBJ2-2, with 8 bases matching TRBD2. Trimming removed 5 bases from V and 2 bases from J; junction bases left unmatched: 16. Germline V CDR1 and CDR2: GTSNPN, SVGIG (reference sequence). There are 18 residues in the CDR3.

A word on this clone: The junction does not match germline at one end; this may be a read error. The chain recombines TRBV10-3 with TRBJ2-5, with 14 bases matching TRBD2. The CDR3 has 17 amino acids. Germline V gives CDR1 ENHRY, CDR2 SYGVKD. CDR3 sequence: CAVSETSGRDNQETQYF. CDR3 sequence (DNA): TGTGCCGTCAGTGAGACTAGCGGGAGGGACAATCAAGAGACCCAGTACTTC.

In this sample, this clone turned up once. The genes are TRBV7-3 and TRBJ2-1, with 16 bases aligning to TRBD2. The J segment lost 8 bases and the V segment lost 5 bases, leaving 3 bases of the junction unmatched. CDR3 size: 15 residues. Germline CDR1 is SGHTA and CDR2 is FQGTGA. The CDR3 loop reads CASSLGTSGGDEQFF. CDR3 sequence (DNA): TGTGCCAGCAGCCTCGGGACTAGCGGGGGGGATGAGCAGTTCTTC.